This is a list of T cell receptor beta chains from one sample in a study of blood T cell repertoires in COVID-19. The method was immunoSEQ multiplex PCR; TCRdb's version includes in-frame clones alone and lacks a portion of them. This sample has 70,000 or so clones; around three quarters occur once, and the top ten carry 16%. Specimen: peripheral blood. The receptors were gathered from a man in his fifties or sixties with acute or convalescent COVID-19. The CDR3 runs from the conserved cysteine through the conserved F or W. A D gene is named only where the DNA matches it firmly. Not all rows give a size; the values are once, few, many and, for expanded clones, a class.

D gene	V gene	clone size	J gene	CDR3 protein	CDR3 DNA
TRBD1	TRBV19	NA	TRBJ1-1	CASSPPGQGAVAEAFF	TGTGCCAGTAGCCCCCCGGGACAGGGGGCTGTTGCTGAAGCTTTCTTT
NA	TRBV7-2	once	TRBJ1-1	CASTRSDTEAFF	TGTGCCAGCACCCGTTCGGACACTGAAGCTTTCTTT
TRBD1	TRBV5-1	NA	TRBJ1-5	CASSPGQGGQPQHF	TGCGCCAGCAGCCCTGGACAGGGAGGCCAGCCCCAGCATTTT
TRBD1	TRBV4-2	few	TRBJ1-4	CASSQMGQGREKLFF	TGTGCCAGCAGCCAGATGGGACAGGGACGTGAAAAACTGTTTTTT
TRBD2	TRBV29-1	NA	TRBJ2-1	CSVGKSGGAYNEQFF	TGCAGCGTGGGAAAAAGCGGGGGAGCCTACAATGAGCAGTTCTTC
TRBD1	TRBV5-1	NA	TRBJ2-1	CASTSGQGGNSEQFF	TGCGCCAGCACCTCCGGACAGGGGGGAAACAGTGAGCAGTTCTTC
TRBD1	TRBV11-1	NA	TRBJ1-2	CASSTSGTASF	TGTGCCAGCAGCACATCCGGGACAGCTTCTTTC
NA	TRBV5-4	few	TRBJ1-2	CASSPRGANYGYTF	TGTGCCAGCAGCCCGCGGGGGGCTAACTATGGCTACACCTTC
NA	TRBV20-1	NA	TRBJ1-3	CSASKGSLSGNTIYF	TGCAGTGCTAGTAAGGGGTCCCTTTCTGGAAACACCATATATTTT
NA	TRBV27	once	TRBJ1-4	CASSAWQGWPEKLFF	TGTGCCAGTAGCGCGTGGCAGGGGTGGCCTGAAAAACTGTTTTTT
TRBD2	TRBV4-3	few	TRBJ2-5	CASSGTSAGETQYF	TGCGCCAGCTCCGGTACTAGCGCCGGGGAGACCCAGTACTTC
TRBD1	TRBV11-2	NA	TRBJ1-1	CASSPRQGDTEAFF	TGTGCCAGCAGCCCGCGACAGGGGGACACTGAAGCTTTCTTT
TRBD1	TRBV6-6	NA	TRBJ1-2	CASHDSGTGSIGYTF	TGTGCCAGCCATGACTCCGGGACAGGATCGATCGGCTACACCTTC
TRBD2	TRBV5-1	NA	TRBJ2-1	CASSPQAGLSYNEQFF	TGCGCCAGCAGCCCCCAAGCGGGGCTTTCCTACAATGAGCAGTTCTTC
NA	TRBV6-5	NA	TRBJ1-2	CASSYSPDGGNYGYTF	TGTGCCAGCAGTTACTCCCCAGATGGAGGCAACTATGGCTACACCTTC
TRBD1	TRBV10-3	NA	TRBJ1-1	CAISHSDRGLDTEAFF	TGTGCCATCAGTCATTCGGACAGGGGGCTAGACACTGAAGCTTTCTTT
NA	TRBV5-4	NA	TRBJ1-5	CASSLPLPQHF	TGTGCCAGCAGTCTCCCACTTCCCCAGCATTTT
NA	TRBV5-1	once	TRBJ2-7	CASSPYGARASSYEQYF	TGCGCCAGCAGCCCTTATGGGGCCCGGGCGAGCTCCTACGAGCAGTACTTC
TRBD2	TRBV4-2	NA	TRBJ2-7	CASSQASGEAYEQYF	TGTGCCAGCAGCCAAGCTAGCGGGGAGGCCTACGAGCAGTACTTC
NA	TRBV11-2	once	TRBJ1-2	CASSRNGQPNYGYTF	TGTGCCAGCAGCCGAAACGGACAGCCAAACTATGGCTACACCTTC
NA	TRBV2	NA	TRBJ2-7	CASSDFQTPSSYEQYF	TGTGCCAGCAGTGATTTCCAGACACCGAGCTCCTACGAGCAGTACTTC
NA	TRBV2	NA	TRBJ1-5	CASRRAGNSNQPQHF	TGTGCCAGCAGGAGGGCAGGCAATAGCAATCAGCCCCAGCATTTT
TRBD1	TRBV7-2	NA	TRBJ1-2	CASSSIRTGIVYGYTF	TGTGCCAGCAGCTCTATTCGGACAGGAATTGTCTATGGCTACACCTTC
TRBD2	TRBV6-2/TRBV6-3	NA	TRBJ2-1	CASSFGLAGEQFF	TGTGCCAGCAGTTTCGGACTAGCGGGCGAGCAGTTCTTC
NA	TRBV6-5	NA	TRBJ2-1	CASTDTSYNEQFF	TGTGCCAGCACCGACACCTCCTACAATGAGCAGTTCTTC
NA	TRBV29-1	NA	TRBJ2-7	CSVDTQGRGYEQYF	TGCAGCGTGGACACTCAGGGAAGGGGCTACGAGCAGTACTTC
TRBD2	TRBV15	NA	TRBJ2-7	CATSSPPAGYNEQYF	TGTGCCACCAGCTCGCCCCCAGCGGGGTACAACGAGCAGTACTTC
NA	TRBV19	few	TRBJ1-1	CASSTDQGMNTEAFF	TGTGCCAGTAGTACCGATCAGGGGATGAACACTGAAGCTTTCTTT
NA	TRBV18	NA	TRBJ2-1	CASSPIAGADGGEQFF	TGTGCCAGCTCACCAATTGCGGGGGCCGACGGGGGTGAGCAGTTCTTC
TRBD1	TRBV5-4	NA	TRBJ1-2	CASSGGTDRNYGYTF	TGTGCCAGCAGCGGAGGGACAGATCGAAACTATGGCTACACCTTC
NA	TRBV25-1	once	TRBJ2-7	CASSANDRPQYF	TGTGCCAGCAGTGCCAACGACAGACCCCAGTACTTC
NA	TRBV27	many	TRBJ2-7	CASSPSPAAYEQYF	TGTGCCAGCAGTCCTTCCCCCGCGGCCTACGAGCAGTACTTC
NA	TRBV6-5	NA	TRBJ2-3	CASRNRFADSTQYF	TGTGCCAGCAGAAACCGGTTTGCGGACTCTACGCAGTATTTT
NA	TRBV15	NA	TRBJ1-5	CATSRDQAGPQHF	TGTGCCACCAGCAGAGATCAAGCAGGGCCCCAGCATTTT
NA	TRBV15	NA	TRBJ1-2	CATSREGAGYTF	TGTGCCACCAGCAGAGAGGGGGCTGGCTACACCTTC
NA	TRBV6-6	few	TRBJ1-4	CASSYSTYEKLFF	TGTGCCAGCAGTTACAGCACGTATGAAAAACTGTTTTTT
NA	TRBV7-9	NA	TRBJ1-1	CASSPLAANTEAFF	TGTGCCAGCAGCCCCCTCGCGGCGAACACTGAAGCTTTCTTT
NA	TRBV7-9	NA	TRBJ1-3	CASSLTQVANTIYF	TGTGCCAGCAGCCTAACTCAGGTGGCAAACACCATATATTTT
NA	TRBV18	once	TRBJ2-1	CASSLQGLVNEQFF	TGTGCCAGCTCACTACAGGGTTTGGTCAATGAGCAGTTCTTC
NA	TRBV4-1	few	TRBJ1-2	CASSQDRGYTNGYTF	TGCGCCAGCAGCCAAGATCGAGGATACACGAATGGCTACACCTTC
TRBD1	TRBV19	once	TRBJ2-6	CACRPTGVTGANVLTF	TGTGCCTGTCGCCCTACAGGGGTTACTGGGGCCAACGTCCTGACTTTC
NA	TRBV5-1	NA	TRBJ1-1	CASSPRAGEGTEAFF	TGCGCCAGCAGCCCTAGAGCGGGGGAGGGCACTGAAGCTTTCTTT
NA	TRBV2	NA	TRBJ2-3	CASSDGRGAITDTQYF	TGTGCCAGCAGTGATGGTCGGGGGGCCATCACAGATACGCAGTATTTT
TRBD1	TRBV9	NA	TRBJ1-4	CASSARQGDEKLFF	TGTGCCAGCAGCGCCCGACAGGGAGATGAAAAACTGTTTTTT
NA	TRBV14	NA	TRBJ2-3	CASSQVPFSSTDTQYF	TGTGCCAGCAGCCAAGTCCCCTTTTCCAGCACAGATACGCAGTATTTT
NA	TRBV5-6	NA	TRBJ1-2	CASSHPVGLGYGYTF	TGTGCCAGCAGCCACCCGGTGGGGCTGGGCTATGGCTACACCTTC
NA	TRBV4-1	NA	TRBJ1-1	CASSQGVVGEEDTEAFF	TGCGCCAGCAGCCAAGGAGTTGTTGGGGAGGAGGACACTGAAGCTTTCTTT
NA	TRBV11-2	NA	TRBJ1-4	CASSLEGANEKLFF	TGTGCCAGCAGCTTAGAAGGGGCTAATGAAAAACTGTTTTTT
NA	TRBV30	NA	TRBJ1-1	CAWREGPTVRAFF	TGTGCCTGGAGGGAAGGCCCGACCGTCAGGGCTTTCTTT
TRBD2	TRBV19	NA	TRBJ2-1	CASSITSPSGGQFF	TGTGCCAGTAGTATAACGTCTCCGAGCGGGGGGCAGTTCTTC
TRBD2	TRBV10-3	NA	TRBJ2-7	CAISESTSSGGLYEQYF	TGTGCCATCAGTGAGTCGACTTCTAGCGGGGGCCTCTACGAGCAGTACTTC
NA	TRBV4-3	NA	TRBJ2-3	CASSSHPGGTDTQYF	TGCGCCAGCAGCTCCCACCCGGGGGGCACAGATACGCAGTATTTT
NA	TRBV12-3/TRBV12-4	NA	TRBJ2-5	CASSPQETQYF	TGTGCCAGCAGTCCGCAAGAGACCCAGTACTTC
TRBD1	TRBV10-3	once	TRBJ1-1	CAISGQGNTEAFF	TGTGCCATCAGTGGACAGGGGAACACTGAAGCTTTCTTT
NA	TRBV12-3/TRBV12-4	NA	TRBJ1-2	CASSGAKHGYTF	TGTGCCAGCTCTGGGGCGAAGCATGGCTACACCTTC
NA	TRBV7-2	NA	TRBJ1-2	CASSLPGRDYGYTF	TGTGCCAGCAGCTTACCAGGGCGTGACTATGGCTACACCTTC